This T cell receptor beta chain originates from a study of CD8+ T cells in alopecia areata. Findings of the study overall: With patients, TCR sharing proved less clear than in mice, a difference possibly related to HLA. Scalp sample sequencing also detects resident alphabeta T cells of normal skin.

Concerning this clone itself: Its antigen is unknown.

The V and J ends lost 5 bases and 1 base respectively, with 9 bases between them. Per the germline V gene, CDR1 is GTSNPN and CDR2 is SVGIG (reference sequence). The CDR3 loop spans 13 amino acids. RNA was isolated and reverse transcribed to cDNA, the sequencing template. Sequencing was performed with immunoSEQ multiplex PCR; in TCRdb, only in-frame clones are kept and a portion is missing. The sample records about 170,000 clones, about 72% being singletons. The rearrangement uses TRBV30 and TRBJ1-3; no definite D call. The sample here was CD8+ T cells sorted from blood, taken at week 0. The sequence was obtained from a human donor with alopecia areata. The CDR3 sequence: CAWAVGSGNTIYF. Written as DNA, the CDR3 is TGTGCCTGGGCGGTGGGTTCTGGAAACACCATATATTTT.